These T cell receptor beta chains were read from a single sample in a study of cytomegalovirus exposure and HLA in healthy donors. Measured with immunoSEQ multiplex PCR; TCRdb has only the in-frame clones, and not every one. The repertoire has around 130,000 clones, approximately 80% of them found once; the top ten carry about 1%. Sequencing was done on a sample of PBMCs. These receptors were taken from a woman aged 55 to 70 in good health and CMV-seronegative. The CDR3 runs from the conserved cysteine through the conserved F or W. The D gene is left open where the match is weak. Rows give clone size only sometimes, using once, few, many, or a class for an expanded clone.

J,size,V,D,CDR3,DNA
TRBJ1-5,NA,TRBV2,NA,CASSPGVAPQHF,TGTGCCAGCAGTCCAGGGGTGGCGCCCCAGCATTTT
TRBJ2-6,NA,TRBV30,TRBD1,CAWRRTGRGGANVLTF,TGTGCCTGGAGGAGGACAGGGCGGGGCGGGGCCAACGTCCTGACTTTC
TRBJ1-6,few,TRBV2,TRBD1,CASSGAGGPSNSPLHF,TGTGCCAGCAGTGGGGCAGGGGGCCCCTCTAATTCACCCCTCCACTTT
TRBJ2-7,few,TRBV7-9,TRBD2,CASSPGTSGNYEQYF,TGTGCCAGCAGCCCCGGGACTAGCGGGAACTACGAGCAGTACTTC
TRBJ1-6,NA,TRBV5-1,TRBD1,CASSSGQGGSPLHF,TGCGCCAGCAGCTCGGGACAGGGTGGTTCACCCCTCCACTTT
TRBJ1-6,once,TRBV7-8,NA,CASRVQGGAVGSPLHF,TGTGCCAGCAGGGTCCAAGGGGGGGCGGTGGGTTCACCCCTCCACTTT
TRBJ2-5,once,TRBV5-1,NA,CASSWLTGRQETQYF,TGCGCCAGCAGCTGGCTCACGGGGAGGCAAGAGACCCAGTACTTC
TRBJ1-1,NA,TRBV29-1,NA,CSVRGSEHGEAFF,TGCAGCGTCCGAGGGTCGGAACATGGTGAAGCTTTCTTT
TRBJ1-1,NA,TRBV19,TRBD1,CASTYRGLNTEAFF,TGTGCCAGTACCTACAGGGGGTTGAACACTGAAGCTTTCTTT
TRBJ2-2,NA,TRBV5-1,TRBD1,CASSLDRGGTGELFF,TGCGCCAGCAGCCTAGACAGGGGTGGAACCGGGGAGCTGTTTTTT
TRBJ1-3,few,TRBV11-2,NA,CASSLTASSGNTIYF,TGTGCCAGCAGCTTGACTGCTAGCTCTGGAAACACCATATATTTT
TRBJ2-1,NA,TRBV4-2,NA,CASSQEIGRRYNEQFF,TGTGCCAGCAGCCAAGAGATAGGCCGGCGGTACAATGAGCAGTTCTTC
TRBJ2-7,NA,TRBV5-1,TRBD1,CASSLPGTDVDEQYF,TGCGCCAGCAGCTTGCCCGGGACAGACGTGGACGAGCAGTACTTC
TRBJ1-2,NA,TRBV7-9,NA,CASGGVFDYGYTF,TGTGCCAGCGGAGGGGTGTTCGACTATGGCTACACCTTC
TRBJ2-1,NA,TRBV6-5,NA,CASRRGSYNEQFF,TGTGCCAGCCGGCGGGGCTCCTACAATGAGCAGTTCTTC
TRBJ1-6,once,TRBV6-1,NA,CASSEAPGGGGRGISPLHF,TGTGCCAGCAGTGAAGCTCCCGGCGGAGGAGGGCGGGGTATTTCACCCCTCCACTTT
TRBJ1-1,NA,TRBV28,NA,CASSLKGVFF,TGTGCCAGCAGTTTAAAGGGGGTTTTCTTT
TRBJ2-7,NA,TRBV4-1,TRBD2,CASSQASGRYEQYF,TGCGCCAGCAGCCAAGCCAGCGGGAGGTACGAGCAGTACTTC
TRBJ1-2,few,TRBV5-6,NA,CASSAPRFNYGYTF,TGTGCCAGCAGCGCGCCCCGATTTAACTATGGCTACACCTTC
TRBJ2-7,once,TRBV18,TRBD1,CASSRDRGYDEQYF,TGTGCCAGCTCACGGGACAGGGGGTACGACGAGCAGTACTTC
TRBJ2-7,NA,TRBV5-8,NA,CASSPGGYREKFYEQYF,TGTGCCAGCAGCCCGGGGGGCTACAGGGAGAAGTTCTACGAGCAGTACTTC
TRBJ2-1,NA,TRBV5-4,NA,CASSLPNIYEQFF,TGTGCCAGCAGCTTACCAAACATATATGAGCAGTTCTTC
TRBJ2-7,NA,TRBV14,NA,CASSQQLQGEQYF,TGTGCCAGCAGCCAACAACTCCAGGGCGAGCAGTACTTC
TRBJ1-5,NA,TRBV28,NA,CASRKPGGAVQPQHF,TGTGCCAGTAGAAAGCCGGGGGGCGCGGTTCAGCCCCAGCATTTT
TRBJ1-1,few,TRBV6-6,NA,CASSYSTGITGTEAFF,TGTGCCAGCAGTTACTCGACGGGGATCACGGGGACTGAAGCTTTCTTT
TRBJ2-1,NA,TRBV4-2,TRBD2,CASSHVLSGRQGEQFF,TGTGCCAGCAGCCACGTCCTTAGCGGGAGGCAGGGTGAGCAGTTCTTC
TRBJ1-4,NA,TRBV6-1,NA,CASSFRQATNEKLFF,TGTGCCAGCAGTTTTAGACAGGCAACTAATGAAAAACTGTTTTTT
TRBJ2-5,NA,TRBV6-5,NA,CASRRTLWETQYF,TGTGCCAGCAGGAGGACTCTCTGGGAGACCCAGTACTTC
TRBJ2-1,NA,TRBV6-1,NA,CASSAGIWSNEQFF,TGTGCCAGCAGTGCTGGCATCTGGTCGAATGAGCAGTTCTTC
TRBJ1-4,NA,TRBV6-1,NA,CASSEAGARGNEKLFF,TGTGCCAGCAGTGAAGCCGGCGCAAGGGGAAATGAAAAACTGTTTTTT
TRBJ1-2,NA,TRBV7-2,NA,CASSLAESSGATGYTF,TGTGCCAGCAGCTTAGCCGAGTCCTCAGGGGCCACAGGCTACACCTTC
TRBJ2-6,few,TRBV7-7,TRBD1,CASSRTGLAGANVLTF,TGTGCTAGCAGCCGGACAGGGCTGGCTGGGGCCAACGTCCTGACTTTC
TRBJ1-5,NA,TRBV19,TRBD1,CASSTLQGNQPQHF,TGTGCCAGTAGTACCCTACAGGGGAATCAGCCCCAGCATTTT
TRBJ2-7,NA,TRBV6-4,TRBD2,CASSDSGLAVSYEQYF,TGTGCCAGCAGTGACTCCGGACTAGCGGTGTCCTACGAGCAGTACTTC
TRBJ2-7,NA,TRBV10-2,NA,CASSEYVSSYEQYF,TGCGCCAGCAGTGAGTATGTGAGCTCCTACGAGCAGTACTTC
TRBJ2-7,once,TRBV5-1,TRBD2,CASSLAPGLDSHEQYF,TGCGCCAGCAGCTTGGCCCCGGGACTAGACTCCCACGAGCAGTACTTC
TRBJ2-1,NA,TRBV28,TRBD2,CASSLIGRASGPQFF,TGTGCCAGCAGTTTAATTGGTAGGGCTAGCGGGCCGCAGTTCTTC
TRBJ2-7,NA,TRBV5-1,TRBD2,CASSLREDYEQYF,TGCGCCAGCAGCTTGCGGGAGGACTACGAGCAGTACTTC
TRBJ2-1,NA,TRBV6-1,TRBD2,CASSEGAGGNEQFF,TGTGCCAGCAGTGAAGGGGCGGGGGGGAATGAGCAGTTCTTC
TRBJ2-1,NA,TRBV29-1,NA,CSVHSRGSYNEQFF,TGCAGCGTACACTCCAGGGGCTCCTACAATGAGCAGTTCTTC
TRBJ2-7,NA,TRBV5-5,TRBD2,CASRNEASGNYEQYF,TGTGCCAGCAGAAACGAGGCTAGCGGGAACTACGAGCAGTACTTC
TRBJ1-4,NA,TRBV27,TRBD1,CASRTQGAGEKLFF,TGTGCCAGCAGAACACAGGGGGCGGGCGAAAAACTGTTTTTT